This entry concerns a single T cell receptor beta chain. Its cognate antigen is unknown. The CDR3 sequence is 15 residues long. Germline trimming cut 7 bases from V and 3 bases from J; bases unmatched to any gene: 8. Germline lookup yields CDR1 MNHNS and CDR2 SASEGT. The data derive from a study of identical twins. Addition of a universal primer site occurred through template switching, and cDNA carried unique molecular identifiers. TCRdb redid the calling of the 5' RACE reads with MiXCR, one entry per CDR3 protein. Of 690,000 or so distinct CDR3 sequences listed, 5.5% to 6.5% are singletons. Overall study findings and caveats: Zero-insertion analyses were open to partial confounding by invariant MAIT and iNKT cells. Cord blood beta clonotypes that were abundant carried fewer insertions, and memory repertoires showed no such trend.

The sequence came from a young man in good health. The chain has TRBV6-1 and TRBJ2-1; 8 bases map to TRBD2. The source material was naive T cells sorted from blood. The CDR3 region is CASTPGAGGYNEQFF. CDR3 sequence (DNA): TGTGCCAGCACCCCTGGGGCGGGGGGCTACAATGAGCAGTTCTTC.